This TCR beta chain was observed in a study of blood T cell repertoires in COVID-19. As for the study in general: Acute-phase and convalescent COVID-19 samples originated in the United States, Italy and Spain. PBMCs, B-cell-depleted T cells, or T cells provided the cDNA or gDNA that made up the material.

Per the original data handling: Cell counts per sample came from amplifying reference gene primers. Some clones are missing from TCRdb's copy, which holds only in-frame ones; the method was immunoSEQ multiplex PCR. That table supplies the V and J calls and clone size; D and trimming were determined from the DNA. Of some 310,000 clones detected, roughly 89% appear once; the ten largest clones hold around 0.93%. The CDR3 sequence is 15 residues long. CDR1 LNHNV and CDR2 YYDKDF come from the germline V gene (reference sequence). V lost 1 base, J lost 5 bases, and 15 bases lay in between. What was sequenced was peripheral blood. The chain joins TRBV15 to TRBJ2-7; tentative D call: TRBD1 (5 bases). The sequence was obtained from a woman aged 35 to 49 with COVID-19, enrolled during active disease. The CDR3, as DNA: TGTGCCACCAGCAGAGGCGAAGGGGCCAGGAACGAGCAGTACTTC. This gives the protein CATSRGEGARNEQYF.